The 29 T cell receptor beta chains below were found in one sample sequenced in a study of cytomegalovirus exposure and HLA in healthy donors. Amplification used 60 Vbeta primers and 13 Jbeta primers. Method: immunoSEQ multiplex PCR; TCRdb's copy keeps in-frame clones and lacks some. The data contain about 100,000 clones, around a tenth of them seen just once; the ten biggest clones take up 5.5% to 7.5%. Material: PBMCs. The receptors originated from a man in his forties in good health and CMV-seropositive.

The chain is built from TRBV7-9 and TRBJ2-7, with D possibly matching TRBD2 (7 bases). This CDR3 spans 14 amino acids. Trimming left V 7 bases short and J 7 bases short, with 20 bases between. Germline V CDR1 and CDR2: SEHNR, FQNEAQ (reference sequence). CDR3 in amino acids: CASTPGRGVREQYF. DNA for the CDR3: TGTGCCAGCACCCCTGGGAGGGGGGTCAGGGAGCAGTACTTC. The complete variable domain, with remaining parts taken from reference TRBV7-9 and TRBJ2-7, reads DTGVSQNPRHKITKRGQNVTFRCDPISEHNRLYWYRQTLGQGPEFLTYFQNEAQLEKSRLLSDRFSAERPKGSFSTLEIQRTEQGDSAMYLCASTPGRGVREQYFGPGTRLTVT.

This clone was detected only a few times. The chain combines TRBV4-1 with TRBJ2-1; TRBD2 is a possible D gene (6 bases). The germline V gene has CDR1 MGHRA and CDR2 YSYEKL. The length of the CDR3 is 15 residues. V lost 4 bases and J lost 0, with 10 bases in between. In DNA form, the CDR3 reads TGCGCCAGCAGCCGGGCGGGAAGCTCCTACAATGAGCAGTTCTTC. It specifies CASSRAGSSYNEQFF.

This clone was detected a few times. The chain combines TRBV20-1 with TRBJ2-7; D is undetermined. Trimming pared 3 bases from V and 1 base from J, leaving 4 bases between. Germline V gene lookup returns CDR1 DFQATT and CDR2 SNEGSKA (reference sequence). The CDR3 extends over 11 amino acids. The CDR3 protein is CSASQSYEQYF. CDR3 nucleotide sequence: TGCAGTGCTAGTCAGTCCTACGAGCAGTACTTC.

To note about this clone: Other nucleotide sequences from this sample produce the same CDR3. The rearrangement uses TRBV6-5 and TRBJ1-4; 9 bases fit TRBD1. Germline CDR1 and CDR2: MNHEY and SVGAGI. Trimming at V came to 2 bases and at J to 8 bases, leaving 3 bases not matched to a gene. This CDR3 is built from 14 residues. CDR3 bases: TGTGCCAGCAGTTACGGGACAGGGACAGAAAAACTGTTTTTT. Its translation: CASSYGTGTEKLFF.

The V call is TRBV27, the J call TRBJ2-5; the match to TRBD2 covers 10 bases. CDR1 MNHEY and CDR2 SMNVEV come from the germline V gene (reference sequence). The CDR3 runs to 15 residues. Trimming removed 4 bases from V and 5 bases from J; junction bases left unmatched: 7. Written as DNA, the CDR3 is TGTGCCAGCAGTTCTTGGCTAGCGGGAGTGGAGACCCAGTACTTC. Its translation is CASSSWLAGVETQYF.

This clone was recorded a few times. The rearrangement links TRBV29-1 to TRBJ2-3; D is uncertain. The CDR3 consists of 14 residues. Trimming left V 4 bases short and J 2 bases short, with 13 bases between. Germline assignment: CDR1 SQVTM and CDR2 ANQGSEA. For the CDR3, the DNA is TGCAGCGTTGGGTCTGAGACTGCCACAGATACGCAGTATTTT. It encodes CSVGSETATDTQYF.

The sample holds a few counts of this clone. The chain joins TRBV6-1 to TRBJ1-2; TRBD1 matches at 10 bases. The trim removed 1 base at V and 0 bases at J, leaving 2 bases unmatched. The CDR3 is 16 residues long. In germline, CDR1 is MNHNS, CDR2 SASEGT. The CDR3, as DNA: TGTGCCAGCAGTGAAGGGGGACAGGGGTCTAACTATGGCTACACCTTC. It yields the protein CASSEGGQGSNYGYTF.

V is TRBV29-1 and J is TRBJ1-2, with 10 bases lining up with TRBD1. The CDR3 has 14 residues. The germline CDR1 and CDR2 sequences are SQVTM and ANQGSEA. V trimming: 3 bases; J trimming: 3 bases; junction bases outside the gene matches: 4. CDR3 nucleotides: TGCAGCGTTGATGCGACAGGGGGCTACTATGGCTACACCTTC. This translates into CSVDATGGYYGYTF.

A few counts support this clone. The rearrangement uses TRBV5-1 and TRBJ2-7, with D maybe TRBD1 (5 bases). CDR1 is SGHRS and CDR2 is YFSETQ in the germline V gene. Trimming stripped 7 bases from V and 2 bases from J, with 25 bases between. The CDR3 has 17 amino acids. The CDR3 loop reads CASSAGDSYIKTYEQYF. The CDR3 DNA reads as TGCGCCAGCTCCGCCGGAGACAGCTATATTAAGACCTACGAGCAGTACTTC.

There are a few counts of this clone. The chain links TRBV29-1 to TRBJ2-1; TRBD2 agrees at 10 bases. Germline trimming cut 4 bases from V and 8 bases from J; bases unmatched to any gene: 5. The length of the CDR3 is 13 residues. Germline V gene data show CDR1 as SQVTM and CDR2 as ANQGSEA. CDR3 loop: CSVGLAGVYEQFF. For the CDR3, the DNA is TGCAGCGTTGGCCTAGCGGGAGTCTATGAGCAGTTCTTC.

The chain recombines TRBV28 with TRBJ2-7; TRBD1 matches 7 bases. With 5 bases clipped from V and 2 bases from J, the junction kept 6 bases outside the gene matches. The CDR3 consists of 14 residues. Germline V gene lookup returns CDR1 MDHEN and CDR2 SYDVKM. DNA of the CDR3: TGTGCCAGCAGTCCCGGGACAGACCCCTACGAGCAGTACTTC. It translates to CASSPGTDPYEQYF.

In this sample, this clone turned up a few times. The rearrangement links TRBV4-3 to TRBJ2-1; possible D gene TRBD2, 6 bases. Germline lookup yields CDR1 LGHNA and CDR2 YSLEER. The V and J ends lost 0 bases and 6 bases respectively, with 15 bases between them. The length of the CDR3 is 16 residues. The CDR3 region is CASSQEFPGTANEQFF. The CDR3 DNA follows: TGCGCCAGCAGCCAAGAATTCCCCGGGACTGCCAATGAGCAGTTCTTC.

This clone came up a few times. The chain joins TRBV12-5 to TRBJ1-2; 7 bases fit TRBD1. Germline-derived CDR1 and CDR2 are LGHNT and FRNRAP. CDR3 length: 14 amino acids. J gave up 6 bases and V 1 base, and 5 bases lay outside the gene matches. The CDR3 is CASGLGTGSNGYTF. The CDR3, as DNA: TGTGCTAGTGGTTTGGGGACAGGTTCGAATGGCTACACCTTC. The full variable domain, with the rest looked up from reference TRBV12-5 and TRBJ1-2, is DARVTQTPRHKVTEMGQEVTMRCQPILGHNTVFWYRQTMMQGLELLAYFRNRAPLDDSGMPKDRFSAEMPDATLATLKIQPSEPRDSAVYFCASGLGTGSNGYTFGSGTRLTVV.

This clone has just a few counts. This chain joins TRBV11-2 and TRBJ2-3; 7 nucleotides line up with TRBD1. V lost 5 bases and J lost 1; bases outside the gene matches: 6. CDR3 size: 15 residues. Germline V gives CDR1 SGHAT, CDR2 FQNNGV. CDR3 sequence reads: CASSLGQPRTDTQYF. CDR3 in DNA: TGTGCCAGCAGCCTGGGACAGCCTCGCACAGATACGCAGTATTTT.

This clone has only a few counts. The chain is built from TRBV19 and TRBJ2-3; 7 bases are a match to TRBD1. CDR1 and CDR2 (germline): LNHDA, SQIVND (reference sequence). This CDR3 is 18 amino acids long. V dropped 5 bases and J dropped 0; count of bases not matched to a gene: 14. CDR3 amino acids: CASSPRYGTDTSTDTQYF. In DNA, the CDR3 is TGTGCCAGTAGTCCCAGGTACGGGACAGATACTAGCACAGATACGCAGTATTTT.

V is TRBV6-1 and J is TRBJ2-2; 8 bases line up with TRBD2. J was trimmed by 3 bases and V by 2 bases; bases with no gene match: 2. The CDR3 loop spans 15 amino acids. Germline V gene data show CDR1 as MNHNS and CDR2 as SASEGT. CDR3: CASSEKRGYTGELFF. In nucleotides, the CDR3 is TGTGCCAGCAGTGAAAAGCGGGGGTACACCGGGGAGCTGTTTTTT.

This clone was counted a few times. An end of the junction differs from the germline gene, which may be a read error. This sequence joins TRBV7-7 and TRBJ2-7; 10 bases align to TRBD1. Germline CDR1 and CDR2: SSHAT and FNYEAQ (reference sequence). The CDR3 runs 15 residues. CDR3 bases: TGTGCTAGCAGTCCCGGGACAGGGGAAGCTTACGAGCAGTACTTC. Its protein is CASSPGTGEAYEQYF.

This clone has just a few counts. The gene calls are TRBV11-2 and TRBJ2-5; no definite D call. CDR1 is SGHAT, CDR2 FQNNGV, per germline. V was pared by 2 bases and J by 7 bases, with 14 bases between. CDR3 length equals 14 residues. This CDR3 reads CASSLLAGLGTQYF. CDR3 DNA sequence: TGTGCCAGCAGCTTATTGGCAGGCCTGGGGACCCAGTACTTC.

The chain links TRBV5-1 to TRBJ1-4; 10 positions agree with TRBD1. V lost 3 bases to trimming and J lost 11 bases; unmatched junction nucleotides: 10. The germline V gene encodes CDR1 SGHRS and CDR2 YFSETQ. This CDR3 is built from 15 residues. CDR3 loop: CASSWGQGRNYKLFF. DNA of the CDR3: TGCGCCAGCAGCTGGGGACAGGGGCGTAATTACAAACTGTTTTTT.

This chain joins TRBV7-2 and TRBJ1-5, with D unclear. Germline CDR1 reads SGHTA; CDR2 reads FQGNSA. The germline V and J ends were trimmed by 2 bases and 0 bases, with 8 bases remaining between them. This CDR3 has 15 amino acids. CDR3 in amino acids: CASSLQADSNQPQHF. The CDR3 DNA sequence: TGTGCCAGCAGCTTACAGGCAGATAGCAATCAGCCCCAGCATTTT.

This rearrangement joins TRBV27 to TRBJ2-7, with 7 positions matching TRBD2. CDR1 is MNHEY, CDR2 SMNVEV, per germline (reference sequence). This CDR3 is 15 amino acids long. J lost 4 bases, V lost 2 bases, and 8 bases had no gene match. CDR3 sequence (DNA): TGTGCCAGCAGTTTACGTCGGCCTAGCGGTTACGAGCAGTACTTC. Residues: CASSLRRPSGYEQYF.

This clone was observed a few times. The rearrangement uses TRBV5-4 and TRBJ1-2, with 8 bases lining up with TRBD1. This CDR3 region has 14 residues. The V gene's germline CDR1 is SGHNT and CDR2 YYREEE (reference sequence). Trimming cost V 4 bases and J 8 bases; bases outside gene matches: 10. The chain's CDR3 is CASSRKGQALGYTF. The CDR3 region has the DNA TGTGCCAGCAGCCGGAAGGGACAGGCCTTAGGCTACACCTTC.

This rearrangement joins TRBV7-2 to TRBJ1-2; TRBD1 aligns across 7 bases. The ends lost 4 bases at V and 3 bases at J; junction bases unmatched: 5. The CDR3 is 14 amino acids. The germline gives CDR1 SGHTA, CDR2 FQGNSA. The CDR3 DNA is TGTGCCAGCAGCTCCAGACAGGGATACTATGGCTACACCTTC. It translates to CASSSRQGYYGYTF.

The sample holds a few counts of this clone. The gene calls are TRBV6-6 and TRBJ2-2; 7 positions match TRBD1. The CDR3 spans 14 residues. V shed 8 bases and J 3 bases; nucleotides not matched to a gene: 6. Germline CDR1 is MNHNY and CDR2 is SVGAGI (reference sequence). The DNA of the CDR3 is TGTGCCAGCGTGACAGGGCTGTACACCGGGGAGCTGTTTTTT. This gives the protein CASVTGLYTGELFF.

The CDR3 protein is CASSPRGEQPQHF. CDR3 DNA: TGTGCCAGCAGTCCCCGGGGAGAGCAGCCCCAGCATTTT. This rearrangement joins TRBV6-5 to TRBJ1-5, with D hard to call. The CDR3 covers 13 residues. Germline V CDR1 and CDR2: MNHEY, SVGAGI. Trimming cost V 5 bases and J 7 bases, with 12 bases left between them.

The gene calls are TRBV7-9 and TRBJ2-1, with 9 bases that match TRBD1. CDR3 size: 16 residues. CDR1 and CDR2 from the germline V gene are SEHNR and FQNEAQ (reference sequence). V lost 1 base, J lost 7 bases, and 8 bases stayed unmatched. The CDR3 coding sequence is TGTGCCAGCAGCTTAGTGGGGACAGGGCTAGGGAATGAGCAGTTCTTC. Amino acids: CASSLVGTGLGNEQFF.

The rearrangement links TRBV19 to TRBJ2-1; no clear D gene. The germline V gene has CDR1 LNHDA and CDR2 SQIVND (reference sequence). The CDR3 has 14 residues. The germline V and J ends were trimmed by 7 bases and 5 bases, with 15 bases remaining between them. CDR3 nucleotide sequence: TGTGCCAGTATAGACCCTTCGCGGAACAATGAGCAGTTCTTC. This sequence encodes CASIDPSRNNEQFF.

This clone was detected a few times. The chain employs TRBV7-2 and TRBJ2-2, with 8 bases aligning to TRBD2. CDR3 length: 15 amino acids. Germline V gives CDR1 SGHTA, CDR2 FQGNSA. J lost 7 bases, V lost 5 bases, and 9 bases had no gene match. Here the CDR3 reads CASSRLARGVGELFF. CDR3 in DNA: TGTGCCAGCAGCCGACTAGCGCGGGGGGTCGGGGAGCTGTTTTTT.

This clone has only a few counts. In nucleotides, the CDR3 is TGTGCCAGCTCACGGGTGGGGGACACAGGAAGGTTGCCCCAGCATTTT. Protein product: CASSRVGDTGRLPQHF. The J gene is TRBJ1-5, the V gene TRBV18; possibly TRBD1 for D (6 bases). Germline values: CDR1 KGHSH, CDR2 LQKENI. Trimming stripped 4 bases from V and 9 bases from J, with 22 bases between. This CDR3 is built from 16 residues.